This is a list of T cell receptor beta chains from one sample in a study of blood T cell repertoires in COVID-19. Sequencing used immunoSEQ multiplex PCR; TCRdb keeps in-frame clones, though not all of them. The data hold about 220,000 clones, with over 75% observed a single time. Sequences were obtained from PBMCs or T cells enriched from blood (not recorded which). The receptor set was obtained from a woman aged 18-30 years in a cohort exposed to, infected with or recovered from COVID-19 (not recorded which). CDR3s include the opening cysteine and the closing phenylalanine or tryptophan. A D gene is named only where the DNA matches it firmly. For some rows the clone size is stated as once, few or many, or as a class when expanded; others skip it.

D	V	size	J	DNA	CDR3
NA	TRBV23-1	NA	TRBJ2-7	TGCGCCAGCAGTCAATTCCCGACAGGTACCTACGAGCAGTACTTC	CASSQFPTGTYEQYF
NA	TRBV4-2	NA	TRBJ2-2	TGTGCCAGCAGCCAAGGTGTGGACAGAAACACCGGGGAGCTGTTTTTT	CASSQGVDRNTGELFF
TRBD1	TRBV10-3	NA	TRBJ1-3	TGTGCCATCAAGGGGACAGGGGGCGGAAACACCATATATTTT	CAIKGTGGGNTIYF
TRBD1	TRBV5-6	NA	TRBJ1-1	TGTGCCAGCAGCTTCGGGACAGGGGAAGCTTTCTTT	CASSFGTGEAFF
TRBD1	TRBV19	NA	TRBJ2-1	TGTGCCAGTAGTATTACAGGGGGTAGCTCCTACAATGAGCAGTTCTTC	CASSITGGSSYNEQFF
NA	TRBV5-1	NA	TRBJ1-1	TGCGCCAGCAGCTTTACCCCGGAGGAATACACTGAAGCTTTCTTT	CASSFTPEEYTEAFF
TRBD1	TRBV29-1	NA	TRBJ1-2	TGCAGCGTTCCGACAGGGGGCTTCTATGGCTACACCTTC	CSVPTGGFYGYTF
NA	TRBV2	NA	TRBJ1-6	TGTGCCAGCAAGAGCTCCTATAATTCACCCCTCCACTTT	CASKSSYNSPLHF
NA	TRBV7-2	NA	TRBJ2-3	TGTGCCGTAAGAGCGGCAGGGGGCACAGATACGCAGTATTTT	CAVRAAGGTDTQYF
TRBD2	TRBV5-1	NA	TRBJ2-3	TGCGCCAGCACTAGCGGGCCGACTAGCACAGATACGCAGTATTTT	CASTSGPTSTDTQYF
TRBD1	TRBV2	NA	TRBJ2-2	TGTGCCAGCAGTCTAACAGGGGTTTCGAACACCGGGGAGCTGTTTTTT	CASSLTGVSNTGELFF
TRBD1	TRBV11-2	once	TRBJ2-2	TGTGCCAGCCGGGGACAGGCGTCCGGGGAGCTGTTTTTT	CASRGQASGELFF
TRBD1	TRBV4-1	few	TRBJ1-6	TGCGCCAGCAGCCCACGAACTACAGGGGCGAATTCACCCCTCCACTTT	CASSPRTTGANSPLHF
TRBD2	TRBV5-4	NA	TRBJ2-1	TGTGCCAGCAGCTCTCAGCGGGGGGCCCACAATGAGCAGTTCTTC	CASSSQRGAHNEQFF